The sequence of this TCR beta chain was determined in a study of shared clonotypes between healthy human individuals. Study results and caveats: Generally, naive subsets came out with larger estimated richness than memory subsets. Sampling involved blood alone; tissue repertoires likely differ.

Regarding this clone: What it binds is not known.

Trimming left V 4 bases short and J 3 bases short, with 16 bases between. The CDR3 length is 15 residues. Germline CDR1 is SGHRS and CDR2 is YFSETQ. Generated by immunoSEQ multiplex PCR, the TCRdb table keeps only in-frame clones and is missing some. The sample has roughly 2,500,000 clones; approximately 93% are singletons. Only Caucasian adults living in Nashville, Tennessee served as donors. A CD45RA+ naive subset and a CD45RA-negative memory subset were split from CD4+ cells. V is TRBV5-1 and J is TRBJ1-1, with TRBD1 as a possible D gene (5 bases). This TCR was sampled from a young man in good health. Some clones in this sample may be carry-over from other donors' samples. The sequenced sample was naive CD4+ T cells from PBMCs. Subset reported: CD45RA+ positively selected. The CDR3 DNA sequence: TGCGCCAGCAGCCCCTTGGGCCCGGGGGACACTGAAGCTTTCTTT. It yields the protein CASSPLGPGDTEAFF.